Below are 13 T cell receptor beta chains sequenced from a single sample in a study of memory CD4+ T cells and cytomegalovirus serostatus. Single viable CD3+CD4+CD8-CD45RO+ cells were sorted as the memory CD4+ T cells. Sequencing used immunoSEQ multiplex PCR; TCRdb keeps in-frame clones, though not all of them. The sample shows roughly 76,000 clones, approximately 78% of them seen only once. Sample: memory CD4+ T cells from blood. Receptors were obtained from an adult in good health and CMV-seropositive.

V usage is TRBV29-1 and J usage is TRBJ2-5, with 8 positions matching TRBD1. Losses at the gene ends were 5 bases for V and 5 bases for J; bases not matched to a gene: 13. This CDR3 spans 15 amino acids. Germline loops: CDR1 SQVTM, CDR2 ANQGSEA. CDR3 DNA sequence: TGCAGCGTTTGGGGGGATAAGACAGGGGTGGAGACCCAGTACTTC. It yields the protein CSVWGDKTGVETQYF.

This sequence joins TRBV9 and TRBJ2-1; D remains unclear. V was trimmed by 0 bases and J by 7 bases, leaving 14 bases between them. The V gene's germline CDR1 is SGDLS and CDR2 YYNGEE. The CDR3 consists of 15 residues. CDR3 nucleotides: TGTGCCAGCAGCGTAGATATGGGAATACGGAATGAGCAGTTCTTC. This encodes CASSVDMGIRNEQFF.

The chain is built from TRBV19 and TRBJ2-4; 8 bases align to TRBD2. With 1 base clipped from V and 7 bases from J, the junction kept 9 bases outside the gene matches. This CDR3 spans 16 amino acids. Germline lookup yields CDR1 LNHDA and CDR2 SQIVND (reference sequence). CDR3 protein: CASSIAAGGDRNIQYF. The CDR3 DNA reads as TGTGCCAGTAGTATAGCGGCGGGAGGAGACAGGAACATTCAGTACTTC. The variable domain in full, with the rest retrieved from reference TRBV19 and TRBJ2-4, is DGGITQSPKYLFRKEGQNVTLSCEQNLNHDAMYWYRQDPGQGLRLIYYSQIVNDFQKGDIAEGYSVSREKKESFPLTVTSAQKNPTAFYLCASSIAAGGDRNIQYFGAGTRLSVL.

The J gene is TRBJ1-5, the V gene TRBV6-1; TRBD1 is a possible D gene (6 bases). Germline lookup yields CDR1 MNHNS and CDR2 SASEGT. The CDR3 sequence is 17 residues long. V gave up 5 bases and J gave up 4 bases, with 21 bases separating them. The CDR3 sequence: CASSQGGAGVRNQPQHF. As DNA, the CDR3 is TGTGCCAGCAGTCAAGGGGGGGCAGGGGTCCGAAATCAGCCCCAGCATTTT.

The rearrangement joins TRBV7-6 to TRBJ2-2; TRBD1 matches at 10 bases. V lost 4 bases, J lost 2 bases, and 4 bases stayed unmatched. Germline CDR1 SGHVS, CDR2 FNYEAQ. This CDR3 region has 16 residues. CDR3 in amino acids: CASSSGTGVNTGELFF. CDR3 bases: TGTGCCAGCAGCTCTGGGACAGGGGTAAACACCGGGGAGCTGTTTTTT.

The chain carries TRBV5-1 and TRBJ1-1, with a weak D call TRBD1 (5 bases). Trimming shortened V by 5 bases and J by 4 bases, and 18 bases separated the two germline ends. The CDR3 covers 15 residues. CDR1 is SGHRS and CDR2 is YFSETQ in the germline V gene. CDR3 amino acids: CASRNGASQGTEAFF. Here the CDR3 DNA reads TGCGCCAGCAGAAACGGGGCTTCCCAGGGCACTGAAGCTTTCTTT. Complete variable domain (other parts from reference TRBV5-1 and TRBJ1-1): KAGVTQTPRYLIKTRGQQVTLSCSPISGHRSVSWYQQTPGQGLQFLFEYFSETQRNKGNFPGRFSGRQFSNSRSEMNVSTLELGDSALYLCASRNGASQGTEAFFGQGTRLTVV.

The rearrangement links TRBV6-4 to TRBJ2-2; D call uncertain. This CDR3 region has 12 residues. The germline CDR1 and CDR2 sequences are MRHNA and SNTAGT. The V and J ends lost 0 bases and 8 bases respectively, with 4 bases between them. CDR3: CASSDSRGELFF. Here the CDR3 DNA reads TGTGCCAGCAGTGACTCGAGGGGGGAGCTGTTTTTT.

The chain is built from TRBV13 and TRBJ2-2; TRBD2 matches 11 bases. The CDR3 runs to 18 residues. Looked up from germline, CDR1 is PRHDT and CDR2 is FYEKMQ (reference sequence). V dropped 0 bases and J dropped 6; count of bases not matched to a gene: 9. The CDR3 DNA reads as TGTGCCAGCAGCTTAGGAGGGCTAGCGGGGGGCCCTCCCGGGGAGCTGTTTTTT. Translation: CASSLGGLAGGPPGELFF.

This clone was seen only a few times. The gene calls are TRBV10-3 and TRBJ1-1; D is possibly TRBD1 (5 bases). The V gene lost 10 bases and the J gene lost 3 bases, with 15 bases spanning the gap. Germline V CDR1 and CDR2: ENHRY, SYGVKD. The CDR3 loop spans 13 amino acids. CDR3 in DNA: TGTGCCACCAGACAGTTAAGGGACACTGAAGCTTTCTTT. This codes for CATRQLRDTEAFF.

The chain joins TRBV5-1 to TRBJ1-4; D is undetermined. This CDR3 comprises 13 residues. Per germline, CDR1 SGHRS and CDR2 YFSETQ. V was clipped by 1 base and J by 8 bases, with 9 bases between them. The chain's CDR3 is CASSLYAGEKLFF. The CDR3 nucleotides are TGCGCCAGCAGCTTGTATGCCGGCGAAAAACTGTTTTTT.

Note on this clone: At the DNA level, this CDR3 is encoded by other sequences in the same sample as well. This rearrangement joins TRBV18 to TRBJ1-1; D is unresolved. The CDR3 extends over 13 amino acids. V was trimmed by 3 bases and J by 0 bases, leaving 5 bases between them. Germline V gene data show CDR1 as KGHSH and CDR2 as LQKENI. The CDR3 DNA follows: TGTGCCAGCTCACCGGAGATGAACACTGAAGCTTTCTTT. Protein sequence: CASSPEMNTEAFF. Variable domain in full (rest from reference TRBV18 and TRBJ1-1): NAGVMQNPRHLVRRRGQEARLRCSPMKGHSHVYWYRQLPEEGLKFMVYLQKENIIDESGMPKERFSAEFPKEGPSILRIQQVVRGDSAAYFCASSPEMNTEAFFGQGTRLTVV.

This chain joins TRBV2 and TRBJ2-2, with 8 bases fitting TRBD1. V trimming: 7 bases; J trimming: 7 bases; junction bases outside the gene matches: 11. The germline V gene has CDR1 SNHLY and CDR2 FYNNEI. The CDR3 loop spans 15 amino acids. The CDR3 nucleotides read TGTGCCAGCAACCCCCAGGACAGGGTTGGCGGGGAGCTGTTTTTT. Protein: CASNPQDRVGGELFF.

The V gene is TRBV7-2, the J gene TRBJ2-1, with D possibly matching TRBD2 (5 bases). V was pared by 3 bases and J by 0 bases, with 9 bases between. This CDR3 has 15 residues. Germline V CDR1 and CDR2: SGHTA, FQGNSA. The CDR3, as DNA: TGTGCCAGCAGCTTTGGAGGAAGCTCCTACAATGAGCAGTTCTTC. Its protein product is CASSFGGSSYNEQFF.